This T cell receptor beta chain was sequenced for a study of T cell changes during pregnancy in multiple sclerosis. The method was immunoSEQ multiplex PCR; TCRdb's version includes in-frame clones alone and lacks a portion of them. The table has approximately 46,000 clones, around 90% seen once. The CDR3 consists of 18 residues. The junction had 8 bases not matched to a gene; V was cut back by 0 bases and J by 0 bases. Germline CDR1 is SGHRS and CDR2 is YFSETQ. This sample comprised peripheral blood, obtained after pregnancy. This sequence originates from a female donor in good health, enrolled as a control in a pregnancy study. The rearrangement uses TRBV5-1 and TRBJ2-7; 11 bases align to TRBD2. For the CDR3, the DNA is TGCGCCAGCAGCTTGGATTTGACTAGCGGGGTCAACTCCTACGAGCAGTACTTC. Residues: CASSLDLTSGVNSYEQYF.